These T cell receptor beta chains were read from a single sample in a study of blood T cell repertoires in COVID-19. Sequenced by immunoSEQ multiplex PCR; TCRdb stores in-frame clones only, minus some. In the table there are fewer than 200,000 clones, roughly 80% of which are singletons. The sequencing sample was made of PBMCs or T cells enriched from blood (not recorded which). The origin of the receptors is a woman aged 45-59 years who had recovered from COVID-19. The CDR3 runs from the conserved cysteine through the conserved F or W. D genes are given only for firm matches.

j_call v_call d_call cdr3_aa
TRBJ1-5 TRBV2 NA CASRGKEGVNQPQHF
TRBJ1-2 TRBV6-6 NA CASSPMPGRSQVGMGYTF
TRBJ2-1 TRBV20-1 NA CSPSAGPEQFF
TRBJ2-3 TRBV28 NA CASSSVTDTQYF
TRBJ1-2 TRBV19 NA CASSVGHSNYGYTF
TRBJ1-2 TRBV4-3 NA CASSQSQAGMYNYGYTF
TRBJ1-1 TRBV12-5 TRBD1 CASGFVGSLWDRVNTEAFF
TRBJ2-3 TRBV5-6 NA CASSYDYGGGGASTDTQYF
TRBJ1-1 TRBV19 NA CATLTGTNTEAFF
TRBJ1-1 TRBV11-2 NA CASSLSLTEAFF
TRBJ1-2 TRBV5-6 NA CASRGVAYGYTF
TRBJ1-5 TRBV29-1 NA CSVMQGVDQPQHF
TRBJ2-5 TRBV12-3/TRBV12-4 NA CASSSGYRPTQYF
TRBJ1-1 TRBV6-5 NA CASSYAGGVVAFF
TRBJ1-1 TRBV4-3 NA CASSQDTGWGAEAFF
TRBJ2-3 TRBV6-5 TRBD2 CASRGGTDTQYF
TRBJ1-6 TRBV7-8 TRBD1 CASSRTGDSPLHF